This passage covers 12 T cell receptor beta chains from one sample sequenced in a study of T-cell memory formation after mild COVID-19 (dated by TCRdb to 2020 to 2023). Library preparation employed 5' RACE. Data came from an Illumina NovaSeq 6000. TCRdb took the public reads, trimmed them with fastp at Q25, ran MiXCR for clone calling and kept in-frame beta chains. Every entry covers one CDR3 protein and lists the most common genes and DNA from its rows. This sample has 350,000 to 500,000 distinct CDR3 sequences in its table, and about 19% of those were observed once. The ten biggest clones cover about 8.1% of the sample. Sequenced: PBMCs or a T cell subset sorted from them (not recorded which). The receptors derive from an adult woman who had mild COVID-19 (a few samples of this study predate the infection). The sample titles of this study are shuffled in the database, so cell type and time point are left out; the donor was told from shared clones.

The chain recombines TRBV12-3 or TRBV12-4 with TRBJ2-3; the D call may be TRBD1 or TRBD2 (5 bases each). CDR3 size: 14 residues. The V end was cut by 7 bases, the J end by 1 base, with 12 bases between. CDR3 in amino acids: CASTPRGRTDTQYF. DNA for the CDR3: TGTGCCAGCACCCCCCGGGGCCGCACAGATACGCAGTATTTT.

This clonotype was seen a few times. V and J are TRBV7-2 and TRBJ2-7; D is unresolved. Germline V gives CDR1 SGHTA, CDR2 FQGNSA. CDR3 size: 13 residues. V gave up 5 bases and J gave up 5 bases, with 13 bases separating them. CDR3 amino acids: CASSPDWPHEQYF. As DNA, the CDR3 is TGTGCCAGCAGCCCCGATTGGCCCCACGAGCAGTACTTC. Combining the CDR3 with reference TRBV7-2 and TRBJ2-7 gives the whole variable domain GAGVSQSPSNKVTEKGKDVELRCDPISGHTALYWYRQSLGQGLEFLIYFQGNSAPDKSGLPSDRFSAERTGGSVSTLTIQRTQQEDSAVYLCASSPDWPHEQYFGPGTRLTVT.

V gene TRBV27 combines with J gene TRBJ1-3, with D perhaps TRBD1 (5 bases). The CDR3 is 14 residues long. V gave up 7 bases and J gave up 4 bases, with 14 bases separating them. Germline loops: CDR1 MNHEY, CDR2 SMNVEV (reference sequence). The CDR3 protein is CASKKGPRGNTIYF. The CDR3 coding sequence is TGTGCCAGCAAGAAGGGACCCCGCGGAAACACCATATATTTT.

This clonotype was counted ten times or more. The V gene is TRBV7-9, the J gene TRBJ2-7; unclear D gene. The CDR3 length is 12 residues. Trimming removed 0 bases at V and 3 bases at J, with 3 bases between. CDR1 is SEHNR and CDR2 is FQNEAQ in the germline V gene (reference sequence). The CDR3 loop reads CASSLADYEQYF. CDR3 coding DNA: TGTGCCAGCAGCTTAGCCGACTACGAGCAGTACTTC.

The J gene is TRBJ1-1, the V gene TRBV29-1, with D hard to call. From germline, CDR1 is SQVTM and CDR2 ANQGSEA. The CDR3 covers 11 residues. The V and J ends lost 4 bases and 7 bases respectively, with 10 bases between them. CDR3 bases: TGCAGCGTTGTGGCAGTTCATGAAGCTTTCTTT. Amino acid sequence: CSVVAVHEAFF. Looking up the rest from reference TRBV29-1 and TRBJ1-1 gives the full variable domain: SAVISQKPSRDICQRGTSLTIQCQVDSQVTMMFWYRQQPGQSLTLIATANQGSEATYESGFVIDKFPISRPNLTFSTLTVSNMSPEDSSIYLCSVVAVHEAFFGQGTRLTVV.

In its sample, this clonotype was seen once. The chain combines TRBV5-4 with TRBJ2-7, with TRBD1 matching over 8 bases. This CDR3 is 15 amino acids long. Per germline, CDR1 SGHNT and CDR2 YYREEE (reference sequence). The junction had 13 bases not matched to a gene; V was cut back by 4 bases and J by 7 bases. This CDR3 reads CASSPGTGGVSEQYF. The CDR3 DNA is TGTGCCAGCAGCCCCGGGACAGGAGGGGTTAGTGAGCAGTACTTC. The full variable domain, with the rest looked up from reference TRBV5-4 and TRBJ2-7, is ETGVTQSPTHLIKTRGQQVTLRCSSQSGHNTVSWYQQALGQGPQFIFQYYREEENGRGNFPPRFSGLQFPNYSSELNVNALELDDSALYLCASSPGTGGVSEQYFGPGTRLTVT.

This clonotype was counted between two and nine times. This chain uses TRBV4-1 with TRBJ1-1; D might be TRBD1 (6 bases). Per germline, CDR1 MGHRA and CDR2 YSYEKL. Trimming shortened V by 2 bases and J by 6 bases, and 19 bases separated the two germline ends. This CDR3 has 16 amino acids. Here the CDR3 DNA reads TGCGCCAGCAGCCAATTAGGGGGACGTCCGTATGCTGAAGCTTTCTTT. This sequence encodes CASSQLGGRPYAEAFF.

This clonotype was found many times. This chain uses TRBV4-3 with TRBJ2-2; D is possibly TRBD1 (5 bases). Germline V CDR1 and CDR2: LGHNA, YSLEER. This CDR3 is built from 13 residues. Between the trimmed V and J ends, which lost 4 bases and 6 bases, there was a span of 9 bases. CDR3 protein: CASSPRVAGELFF. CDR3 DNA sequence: TGCGCCAGCAGCCCCAGGGTGGCCGGGGAGCTGTTTTTT.

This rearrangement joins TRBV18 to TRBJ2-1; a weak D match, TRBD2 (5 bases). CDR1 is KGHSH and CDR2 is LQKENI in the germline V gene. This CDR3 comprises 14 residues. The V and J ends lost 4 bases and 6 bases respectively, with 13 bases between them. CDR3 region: CASSLNGVFNEQFF. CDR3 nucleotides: TGTGCCAGCTCACTAAACGGGGTTTTCAATGAGCAGTTCTTC.

This chain's CDR3 is CASSYGPRGDGYTF. For the CDR3, the DNA is TGTGCCAGCAGTTACGGGCCTAGGGGGGATGGCTACACCTTC. The V call is TRBV6-2 or TRBV6-3, the J call TRBJ1-2; possibly TRBD1 for D (6 bases). Germline CDR1 reads MNHEY; CDR2 reads SVGEGT. This CDR3 is built from 14 residues. Trimming removed 2 bases at V and 6 bases at J, with 13 bases between.

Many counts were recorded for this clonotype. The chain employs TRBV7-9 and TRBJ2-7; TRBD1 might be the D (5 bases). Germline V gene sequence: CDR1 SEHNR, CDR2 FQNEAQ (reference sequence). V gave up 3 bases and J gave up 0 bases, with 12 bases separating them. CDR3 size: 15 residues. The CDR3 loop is CASSFTRVGSYEQYF. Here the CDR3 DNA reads TGTGCCAGCAGCTTTACCAGGGTGGGCTCCTACGAGCAGTACTTC.

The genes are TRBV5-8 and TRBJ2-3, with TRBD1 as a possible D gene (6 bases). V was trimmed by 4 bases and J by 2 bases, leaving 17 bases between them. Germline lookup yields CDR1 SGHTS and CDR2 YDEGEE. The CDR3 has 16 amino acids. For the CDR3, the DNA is TGTGCCAGCAGCCTCCTAGGGACAAGCCCCACAGATACGCAGTATTTT. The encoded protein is CASSLLGTSPTDTQYF. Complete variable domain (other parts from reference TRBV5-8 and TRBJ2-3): EAGVTQSPTHLIKTRGQQATLRCSPISGHTSVYWYQQALGLGLQFLLWYDEGEERNRGNFPPRFSGRQFPNYSSELNVNALELEDSALYLCASSLLGTSPTDTQYFGPGTRLTVL.